Listed here is a single T cell receptor beta chain. As yet, its antigen is unknown. Healthy HIV-negative adults with no recent acute infections or vaccinations were recruited as donors. The CDR3 consists of 17 residues. J gave up 0 bases and V 3 bases, and 5 bases lay outside the gene matches. The germline CDR1 and CDR2 sequences are KGHSH and LQKENI. This entry is derived from a study of shared clonotypes between healthy human individuals. For the study at large: Donors had three CD4 naive, three CD4 memory, two CD8 naive and one CD8 memory plate apiece.

Method: immunoSEQ multiplex PCR; TCRdb's copy keeps in-frame clones and lacks some. This table has under 650,000 clones, 90% to 96% appearing once. The study, taken as a whole, reports: The study found roughly 5% of naive CD4 clonotypes shared across a handful of donors. Rarefaction demonstrated incomplete sorted-subset sequencing despite large depth.

V is TRBV18 and J is TRBJ2-5; 12 bases match TRBD2. The TCR comes from a young woman in good health. Material for sequencing was naive CD4+ T cells sorted from blood. Subset in this sample: CD45RA+ positively selected. The CDR3: CASSPFGLAGNQETQYF. In DNA form, the CDR3 reads TGTGCCAGCTCACCCTTCGGACTAGCGGGGAACCAAGAGACCCAGTACTTC.